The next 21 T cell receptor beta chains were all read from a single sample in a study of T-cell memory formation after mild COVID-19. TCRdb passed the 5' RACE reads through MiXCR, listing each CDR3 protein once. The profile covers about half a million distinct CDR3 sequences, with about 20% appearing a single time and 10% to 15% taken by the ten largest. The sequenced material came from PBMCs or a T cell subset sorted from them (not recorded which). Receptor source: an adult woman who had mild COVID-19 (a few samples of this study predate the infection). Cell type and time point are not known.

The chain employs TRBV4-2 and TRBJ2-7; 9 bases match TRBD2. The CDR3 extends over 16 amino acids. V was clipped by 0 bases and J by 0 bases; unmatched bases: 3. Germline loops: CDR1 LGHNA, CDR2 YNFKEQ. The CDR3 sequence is CASSQESGRPSYEQYF. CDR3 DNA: TGTGCCAGCAGCCAAGAAAGCGGGAGGCCCTCCTACGAGCAGTACTTC.

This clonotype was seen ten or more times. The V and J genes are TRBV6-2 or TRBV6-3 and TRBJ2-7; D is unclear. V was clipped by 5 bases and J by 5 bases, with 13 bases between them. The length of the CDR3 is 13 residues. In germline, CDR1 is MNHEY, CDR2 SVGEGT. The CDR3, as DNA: TGTGCCAGCAGTCTCTCATCTGGGGACGAGCAGTACTTC. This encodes CASSLSSGDEQYF.

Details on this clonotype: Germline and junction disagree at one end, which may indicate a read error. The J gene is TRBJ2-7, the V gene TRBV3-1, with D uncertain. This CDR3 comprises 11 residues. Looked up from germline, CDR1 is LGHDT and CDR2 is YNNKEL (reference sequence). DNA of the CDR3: TGTGCCAGCAGCCTAGGGATTTACCTGCACTTC. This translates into CASSLGIYLHF.

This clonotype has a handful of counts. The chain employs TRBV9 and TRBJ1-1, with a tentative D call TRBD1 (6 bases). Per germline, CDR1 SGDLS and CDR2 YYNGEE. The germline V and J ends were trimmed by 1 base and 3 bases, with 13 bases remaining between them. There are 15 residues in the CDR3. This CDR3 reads CASSVSGGGDTEAFF. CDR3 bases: TGTGCCAGCAGCGTATCTGGGGGCGGGGACACTGAAGCTTTCTTT.

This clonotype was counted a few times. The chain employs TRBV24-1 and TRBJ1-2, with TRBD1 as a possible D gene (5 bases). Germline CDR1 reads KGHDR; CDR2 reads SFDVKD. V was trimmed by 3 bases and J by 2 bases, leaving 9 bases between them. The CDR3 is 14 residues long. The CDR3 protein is CATSDGTLNYGYTF. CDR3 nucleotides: TGTGCCACCAGTGATGGGACGTTGAACTATGGCTACACCTTC.

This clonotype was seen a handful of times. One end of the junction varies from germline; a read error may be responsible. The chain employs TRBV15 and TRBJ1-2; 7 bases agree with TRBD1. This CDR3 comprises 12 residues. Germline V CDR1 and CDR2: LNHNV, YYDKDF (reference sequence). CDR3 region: CATSREGGQPAF. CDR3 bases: TGTGCCACCAGCAGAGAAGGGGGACAGCCGGCATTC.

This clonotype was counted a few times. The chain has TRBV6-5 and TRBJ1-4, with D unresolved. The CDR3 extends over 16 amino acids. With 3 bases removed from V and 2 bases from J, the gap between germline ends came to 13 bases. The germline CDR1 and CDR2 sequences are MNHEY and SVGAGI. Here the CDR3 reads CASSYRPSGTNEKLFF. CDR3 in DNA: TGTGCCAGCAGTTATCGACCCTCGGGGACTAATGAAAAACTGTTTTTT.

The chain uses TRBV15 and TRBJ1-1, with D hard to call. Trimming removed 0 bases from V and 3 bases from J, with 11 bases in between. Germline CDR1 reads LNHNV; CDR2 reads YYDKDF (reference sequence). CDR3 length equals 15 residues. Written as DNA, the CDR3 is TGTGCCACCAGCAGAGATAGGGAGGGATACACTGAAGCTTTCTTT. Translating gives CATSRDREGYTEAFF.

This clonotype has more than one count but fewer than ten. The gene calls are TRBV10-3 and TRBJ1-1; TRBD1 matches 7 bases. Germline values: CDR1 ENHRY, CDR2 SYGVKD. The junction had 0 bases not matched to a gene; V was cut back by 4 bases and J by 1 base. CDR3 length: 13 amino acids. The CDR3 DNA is TGTGCCATCAGTGGACAGGGGAACACTGAAGCTTTCTTT. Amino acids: CAISGQGNTEAFF.

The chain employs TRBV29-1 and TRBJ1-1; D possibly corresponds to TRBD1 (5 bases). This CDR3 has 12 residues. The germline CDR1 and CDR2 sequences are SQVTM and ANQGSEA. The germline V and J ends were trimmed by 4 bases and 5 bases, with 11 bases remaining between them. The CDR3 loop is CSVVSAGTEAFF. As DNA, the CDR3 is TGCAGCGTTGTGTCGGCAGGGACTGAAGCTTTCTTT.

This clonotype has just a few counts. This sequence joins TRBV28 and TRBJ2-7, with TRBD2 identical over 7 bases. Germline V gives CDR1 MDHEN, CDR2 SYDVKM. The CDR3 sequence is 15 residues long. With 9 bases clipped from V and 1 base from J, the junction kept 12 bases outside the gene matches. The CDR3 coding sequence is TGTGCCAGTGGGGTCCGGGGGGATTCTTCCTACGAGCAGTACTTC. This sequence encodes CASGVRGDSSYEQYF.

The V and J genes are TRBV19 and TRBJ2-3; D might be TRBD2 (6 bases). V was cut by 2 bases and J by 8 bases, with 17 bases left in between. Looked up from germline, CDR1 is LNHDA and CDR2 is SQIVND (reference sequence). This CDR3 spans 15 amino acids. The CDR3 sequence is CASSISFVGAGTQYF. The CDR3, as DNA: TGTGCCAGTAGTATATCGTTTGTGGGAGCGGGTACGCAGTATTTT.

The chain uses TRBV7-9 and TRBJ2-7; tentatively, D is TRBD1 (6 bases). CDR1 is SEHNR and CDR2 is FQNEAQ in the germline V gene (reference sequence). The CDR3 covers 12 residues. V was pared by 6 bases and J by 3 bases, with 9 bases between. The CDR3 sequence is CASRGQYYEQYF. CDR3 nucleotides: TGTGCCAGCAGAGGACAGTACTACGAGCAGTACTTC.

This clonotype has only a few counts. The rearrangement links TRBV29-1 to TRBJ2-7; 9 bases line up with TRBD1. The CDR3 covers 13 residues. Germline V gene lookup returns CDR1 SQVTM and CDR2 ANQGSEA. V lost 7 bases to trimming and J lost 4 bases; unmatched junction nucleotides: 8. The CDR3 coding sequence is TGCAGCGGGACGGGACAGGGAACTTACGAGCAGTACTTC. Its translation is CSGTGQGTYEQYF.

The DNA for the CDR3 is TGTGCCAGTACCGGGCGGGAGGCATGGCCTGGCTACACCTTC. Amino acid sequence: CASTGREAWPGYTF. The chain combines TRBV19 with TRBJ1-2; D unresolved. Germline-derived CDR1 and CDR2 are LNHDA and SQIVND (reference sequence). This CDR3 region has 14 residues. V was trimmed by 7 bases and J by 7 bases, leaving 19 bases between them.

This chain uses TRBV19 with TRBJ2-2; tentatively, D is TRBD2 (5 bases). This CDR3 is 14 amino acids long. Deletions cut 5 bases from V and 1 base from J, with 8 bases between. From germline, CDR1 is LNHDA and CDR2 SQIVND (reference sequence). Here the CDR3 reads CASSGTRNTGELFF. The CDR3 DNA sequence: TGTGCCAGTAGTGGTACTAGGAACACCGGGGAGCTGTTTTTT.

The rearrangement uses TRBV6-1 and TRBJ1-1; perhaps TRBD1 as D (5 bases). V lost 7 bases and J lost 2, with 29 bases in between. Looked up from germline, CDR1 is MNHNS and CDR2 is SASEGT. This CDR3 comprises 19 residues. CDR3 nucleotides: TGTGCCAGCAATAGTCCCTTAAGTGGGACCGCACTGGGAAACACTGAAGCTTTCTTT. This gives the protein CASNSPLSGTALGNTEAFF.

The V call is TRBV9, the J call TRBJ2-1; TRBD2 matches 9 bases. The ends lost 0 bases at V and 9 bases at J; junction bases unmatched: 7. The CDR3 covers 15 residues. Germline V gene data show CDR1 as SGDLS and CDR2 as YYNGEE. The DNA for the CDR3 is TGTGCCAGCAGCGTAGGTGATAGCGGGAGTTTTGAGCAGTTCTTC. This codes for CASSVGDSGSFEQFF.

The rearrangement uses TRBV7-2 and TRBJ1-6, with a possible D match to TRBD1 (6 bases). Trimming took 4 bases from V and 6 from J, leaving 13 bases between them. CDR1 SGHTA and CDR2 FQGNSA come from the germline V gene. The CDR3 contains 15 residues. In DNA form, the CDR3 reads TGTGCCAGCAGCTCCAGGACAGAGTTTAATTCACCCCTCCACTTT. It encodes CASSSRTEFNSPLHF.

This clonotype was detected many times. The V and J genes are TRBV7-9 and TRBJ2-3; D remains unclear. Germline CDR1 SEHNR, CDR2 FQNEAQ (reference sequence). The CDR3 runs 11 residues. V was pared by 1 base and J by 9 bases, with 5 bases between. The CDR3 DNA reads TGTGCCAGCAGCTTAGGTTGGACGCAGTATTTT. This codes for CASSLGWTQYF.

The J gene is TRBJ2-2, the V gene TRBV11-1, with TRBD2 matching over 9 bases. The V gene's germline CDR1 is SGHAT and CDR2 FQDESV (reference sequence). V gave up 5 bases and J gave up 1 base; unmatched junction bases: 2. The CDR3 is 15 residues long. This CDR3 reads CASSRLAVNTGELFF. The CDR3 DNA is TGTGCCAGCAGCCGACTAGCGGTGAACACCGGGGAGCTGTTTTTT.